The 29 T cell receptor beta chains in this list originate from one sample, sequenced in a study of T cell responses to AZD1222 COVID-19 vaccine. Only in-frame clones appear in the TCRdb table, and some are missing; sequencing was by immunoSEQ multiplex PCR. The repertoire holds about 130,000 clones, with 91% as singletons. The sample here was peripheral blood, taken 28 days after the second AZD1222 dose. These receptors came from an adult who received the AZD1222 COVID-19 vaccine.

The chain combines TRBV12-3 or TRBV12-4 with TRBJ2-1; 8 bases fit TRBD2. V dropped 7 bases and J dropped 7; count of bases not matched to a gene: 6. The CDR3 is made up of 13 amino acids. The DNA of the CDR3 is TGTGCCAGCATGGGGACTAGAAGTAATGAGCAGTTCTTC. It codes for CASMGTRSNEQFF.

J is TRBJ1-2 and V is TRBV7-2; TRBD1 matches at 9 bases. Germline CDR1 SGHTA, CDR2 FQGNSA. V lost 1 base to trimming and J lost 3 bases; unmatched junction nucleotides: 3. The CDR3 consists of 15 residues. Written as DNA, the CDR3 is TGTGCCAGCAGCTTAGGGGACAGGGCCTACTATGGCTACACCTTC. Its protein is CASSLGDRAYYGYTF.

This chain uses TRBV6-2 or TRBV6-3 with TRBJ1-5; no definite D call. Germline V gives CDR1 MNHEY, CDR2 SVGEGT. The V end was cut by 2 bases, the J end by 0 bases, with 11 bases between. CDR3 length: 16 amino acids. The CDR3 region is CASSYIGGYSNQPQHF. The CDR3 nucleotides read TGTGCCAGCAGTTACATAGGAGGGTATAGCAATCAGCCCCAGCATTTT.

The chain uses TRBV2 and TRBJ1-5; 7 positions agree with TRBD1. The germline V gene has CDR1 SNHLY and CDR2 FYNNEI. Trimming took 8 bases from V and 6 from J; bases not matched to a gene: 10. The CDR3 is 14 amino acids. In nucleotides, the CDR3 is TGTGCCAGCGACAAGGGGCAGGGGGGTCAGCCCCAGCATTTT. Encoded protein: CASDKGQGGQPQHF. The full variable domain, with the rest looked up from reference TRBV2 and TRBJ1-5, is EPEVTQTPSHQVTQMGQEVILRCVPISNHLYFYWYRQILGQKVEFLVSFYNNEISEKSEIFDDQFSVERPDGSNFTLKIRSTKLEDSAMYFCASDKGQGGQPQHFGDGTRLSIL.

The chain combines TRBV7-9 with TRBJ2-1; D is perhaps TRBD1 (6 bases). Trimming removed 5 bases at V and 8 bases at J, with 10 bases between. This CDR3 contains 12 residues. The V gene's germline CDR1 is SEHNR and CDR2 FQNEAQ (reference sequence). DNA of the CDR3: TGTGCCAGCAGCCACAGGGTCTATGAGCAGTTCTTC. Protein product: CASSHRVYEQFF.

The V call is TRBV7-9, the J call TRBJ1-2; a weak D match, TRBD1 (6 bases). CDR1 and CDR2 from the germline V gene are SEHNR and FQNEAQ (reference sequence). The CDR3 sequence is 15 residues long. Between the trimmed V and J ends, which lost 1 base and 4 bases, there was a span of 13 bases. For the CDR3, the DNA is TGTGCCAGCAGCTTAGGGGGCAGGGGCACCTATGGCTACACCTTC. Protein product: CASSLGGRGTYGYTF. The whole variable domain, remainder taken from reference TRBV7-9 and TRBJ1-2, is DTGVSQNPRHKITKRGQNVTFRCDPISEHNRLYWYRQTLGQGPEFLTYFQNEAQLEKSRLLSDRFSAERPKGSFSTLEIQRTEQGDSAMYLCASSLGGRGTYGYTFGSGTRLTVV.

The chain combines TRBV2 with TRBJ1-4; 12 nucleotides line up with TRBD1. The CDR3 has 16 amino acids. With 6 bases clipped from V and 7 bases from J, the junction kept 9 bases outside the gene matches. Germline assignment: CDR1 SNHLY and CDR2 FYNNEI. DNA of the CDR3: TGTGCCAGCAGAGGGACAGGGGGCAGGTTTGGTGAAAAACTGTTTTTT. It translates to CASRGTGGRFGEKLFF.

This rearrangement joins TRBV15 to TRBJ1-4, with TRBD1 as a possible D gene (5 bases). CDR3 length: 14 amino acids. Germline assignment: CDR1 LNHNV and CDR2 YYDKDF (reference sequence). The V and J ends lost 0 bases and 8 bases respectively, with 10 bases between them. The DNA for the CDR3 is TGTGCCACCAGCAGAGATCTGGGGGGGGAAAAACTGTTTTTT. Its protein is CATSRDLGGEKLFF.

This chain links TRBV2 with TRBJ2-1; weak D call: TRBD2 (8 bases). The CDR3 runs 18 residues. Germline V CDR1 and CDR2: SNHLY, FYNNEI. The DNA for the CDR3 is TGTGCTAGAACCCAGGCGAGCGGGGGACAGAGCTCCTACAATGAGCAGTTCTTC. It translates to CARTQASGGQSSYNEQFF.

The J gene is TRBJ1-5, the V gene TRBV24-1; D is undetermined. The CDR3 length is 13 residues. Trimming shortened V by 4 bases and J by 5 bases, and 8 bases separated the two germline ends. CDR1 and CDR2 from the germline V gene are KGHDR and SFDVKD. The CDR3 DNA sequence: TGTGCCACCAGTGAATTCGGGGATCAGCCCCAGCATTTT. This encodes CATSEFGDQPQHF.

The CDR3, as DNA: TGCGCCAGCAGCGCACGGACAGGGAAGGTCACTGAAGCTTTCTTT. It specifies CASSARTGKVTEAFF. This chain connects TRBV10-1 to TRBJ1-1, with 8 bases fitting TRBD1. Germline CDR1 reads WNHNN; CDR2 reads SYGVQD (reference sequence). V trimming: 6 bases; J trimming: 4 bases; junction bases outside the gene matches: 10. CDR3 length: 15 amino acids.

Here the CDR3 reads CASTDFREDQPQHF. Here the CDR3 DNA reads TGTGCCAGTACCGACTTCAGGGAGGATCAGCCCCAGCATTTT. This rearrangement joins TRBV19 to TRBJ1-5; D perhaps matches TRBD1 (5 bases). V was cut by 7 bases and J by 5 bases, with 15 bases left in between. Germline CDR1 reads LNHDA; CDR2 reads SQIVND (reference sequence). CDR3 size: 14 residues.

This chain connects TRBV11-2 to TRBJ2-1; tentative D call: TRBD1 (7 bases). CDR1 is SGHAT and CDR2 is FQNNGV in the germline V gene. The CDR3 is 17 amino acids. The V and J ends lost 0 bases and 7 bases respectively, with 19 bases between them. The CDR3 here is CASSLDGGGVMWNEQFF. DNA of the CDR3: TGTGCCAGCAGCTTAGATGGAGGGGGCGTTATGTGGAATGAGCAGTTCTTC.

The genes are TRBV5-1 and TRBJ2-4; D perhaps matches TRBD1 (5 bases). The CDR3 length is 20 residues. Trimming removed 3 bases from V and 0 bases from J, with 25 bases in between. Germline values: CDR1 SGHRS, CDR2 YFSETQ. DNA for the CDR3: TGCGCCAGCAGCTCCCCTATTGACAGTGAATTAGTGAAAGCCAAAAACATTCAGTACTTC. Its translation is CASSSPIDSELVKAKNIQYF.

The CDR3 spells CASSLDDRGYTEAFF. DNA for the CDR3: TGTGCCAGCAGCTTAGACGACAGGGGATACACTGAAGCTTTCTTT. The V gene is TRBV7-2, the J gene TRBJ1-1, with 8 bases matching TRBD1. The CDR3 is 15 residues long. Germline V gives CDR1 SGHTA, CDR2 FQGNSA. Unmatched junction bases numbered 4, after V lost 1 base and J lost 3 bases. The full variable domain, with the rest looked up from reference TRBV7-2 and TRBJ1-1, is GAGVSQSPSNKVTEKGKDVELRCDPISGHTALYWYRQSLGQGLEFLIYFQGNSAPDKSGLPSDRFSAERTGGSVSTLTIQRTQQEDSAVYLCASSLDDRGYTEAFFGQGTRLTVV.

This chain joins TRBV10-3 and TRBJ1-2; D unclear. The CDR3 length is 14 residues. Germline CDR1 and CDR2: ENHRY and SYGVKD. The V and J ends lost 0 bases and 4 bases respectively, with 9 bases between them. The DNA of the CDR3 is TGTGCCATCAGTGAGTCGTCAGGAACCTATGGCTACACCTTC. Translation gives CAISESSGTYGYTF.

The rearrangement joins TRBV9 to TRBJ1-2; TRBD1 agrees at 7 bases. Per germline, CDR1 SGDLS and CDR2 YYNGEE. J gave up 0 bases and V 3 bases, and 8 bases lay outside the gene matches. This CDR3 has 16 amino acids. The CDR3 DNA reads as TGTGCCAGCAGCGAGGGGACCGGGACAGCTAACTATGGCTACACCTTC. Translation: CASSEGTGTANYGYTF. Supplemented by reference TRBV9 and TRBJ1-2, the full variable domain reads DSGVTQTPKHLITATGQRVTLRCSPRSGDLSVYWYQQSLDQGLQFLIQYYNGEERAKGNILERFSAQQFPDLHSELNLSSLELGDSALYFCASSEGTGTANYGYTFGSGTRLTVV.

The gene calls are TRBV7-9 and TRBJ2-2; possibly TRBD1 for D (5 bases). There are 15 residues in the CDR3. Per germline, CDR1 SEHNR and CDR2 FQNEAQ (reference sequence). Between the trimmed V and J ends, which lost 7 bases and 2 bases, there was a span of 14 bases. CDR3 region: CASIDRQTNTGELFF. DNA for the CDR3: TGTGCCAGCATCGATAGACAGACTAACACCGGGGAGCTGTTTTTT.

The chain uses TRBV6-5 and TRBJ2-5, with D maybe TRBD1 (6 bases). CDR1 MNHEY and CDR2 SVGAGI come from the germline V gene. The ends were cut back, 5 bases at V and 6 bases at J, with 19 bases in the middle. The CDR3 is 15 residues long. In nucleotides, the CDR3 is TGTGCCAGCAGTACCAGGGGTGTGATTAGCCAGACCCAGTACTTC. This translates into CASSTRGVISQTQYF.

J is TRBJ2-1 and V is TRBV11-2, with 9 bases that match TRBD1. V shed 1 base and J 7 bases; nucleotides not matched to a gene: 11. There are 17 residues in the CDR3. Germline V gene sequence: CDR1 SGHAT, CDR2 FQNNGV. The CDR3 DNA follows: TGTGCCAGCAGCTTAGGAGCTTGGGGACAGGGTGTAAATGAGCAGTTCTTC. Protein: CASSLGAWGQGVNEQFF.

This chain connects TRBV25-1 to TRBJ1-1, with TRBD1 as a possible D gene (5 bases). The CDR3 covers 15 residues. With 1 base removed from V and 5 bases from J, the gap between germline ends came to 14 bases. Germline V lookup: CDR1 MGHDK, CDR2 SYGVNS. CDR3: CASSEFSLGGTEAFF. DNA for the CDR3: TGTGCCAGCAGTGAATTTTCTTTGGGGGGAACTGAAGCTTTCTTT.

A word on this clone: A junction boundary mismatches the germline segment, possibly from a read error. The chain employs TRBV12-3 or TRBV12-4 and TRBJ1-1; D may be TRBD1 (6 bases). This CDR3 comprises 12 residues. The DNA for the CDR3 is TGTGCCAGCAGTTTAGAGCCTAGACAGGAAATCTTT. The encoded protein is CASSLEPRQEIF.

Here the CDR3 reads CASSLEGAGETQYF. The CDR3 coding sequence is TGTGCCAGCAGCTTAGAGGGGGCCGGAGAGACCCAGTACTTC. The chain employs TRBV11-1 and TRBJ2-5, with TRBD1 matching over 7 bases. The CDR3 is 14 amino acids. The J segment lost 4 bases and the V segment lost 1 base, leaving 3 bases of the junction unmatched. CDR1 SGHAT and CDR2 FQDESV come from the germline V gene (reference sequence).

V gene TRBV3-1 (or the pseudogene TRBV3-2) combines with J gene TRBJ2-1; TRBD1 aligns across 7 bases. The CDR3 extends over 11 amino acids. Losses at the gene ends were 4 bases for V and 13 bases for J; bases not matched to a gene: 4. Germline V gene sequence: CDR1 LGHDT, CDR2 YNNKEL (reference sequence). The CDR3 DNA is TGTGCCAGCAGCCTTGGGGACAGCCAGTTCTTC. Amino acid sequence: CASSLGDSQFF.

The chain employs TRBV6-1 and TRBJ1-3; the match to TRBD1 covers 7 bases. Germline V CDR1 and CDR2: MNHNS, SASEGT. This CDR3 region has 16 residues. Trimming cost V 4 bases and J 0 bases; bases outside gene matches: 6. The DNA of the CDR3 is TGTGCCAGCAGTGGACAGGGCAGATTCTCTGGAAACACCATATATTTT. Encoded protein: CASSGQGRFSGNTIYF.

This sequence joins TRBV7-3 and TRBJ2-3; the match to TRBD2 covers 8 bases. The CDR3 totals 15 residues. Germline lookup yields CDR1 SGHTA and CDR2 FQGTGA. Losses at the gene ends were 5 bases for V and 4 bases for J; bases not matched to a gene: 8. The CDR3 nucleotides are TGTGCCAGCAGCAGTTCGGGGGGGAACCCAGATACGCAGTATTTT. It yields the protein CASSSSGGNPDTQYF. Drawing the rest from reference TRBV7-3 and TRBJ2-3, the complete variable domain is GAGVSQTPSNKVTEKGKYVELRCDPISGHTALYWYRQSLGQGPEFLIYFQGTGAADDSGLPNDRFFAVRPEGSVSTLKIQRTERGDSAVYLCASSSSGGNPDTQYFGPGTRLTVL.

The V and J genes are TRBV19 and TRBJ2-2, with TRBD1 identical over 8 bases. Trimming took 4 bases from V and 7 from J; bases not matched to a gene: 5. The CDR3 extends over 14 amino acids. Germline-derived CDR1 and CDR2 are LNHDA and SQIVND (reference sequence). The DNA for the CDR3 is TGTGCCAGTAGTAGGACAGGGCCGAACGGGGAGCTGTTTTTT. Translating gives CASSRTGPNGELFF.

The CDR3 DNA reads TGTGCCAGCAGTGAGGGCCAGTCCTATAATTCACCCCTCCACTTT. Translating gives CASSEGQSYNSPLHF. This chain uses TRBV6-1 with TRBJ1-6; D remains unclear. V was pared by 3 bases and J by 1 base, with 7 bases between. Germline CDR1 is MNHNS and CDR2 is SASEGT. The CDR3 is made up of 15 amino acids.

This clone showed up just a few times. This chain connects TRBV18 to TRBJ2-7, with D tentatively TRBD1 (6 bases). This CDR3 region has 13 residues. Germline lookup yields CDR1 KGHSH and CDR2 LQKENI. Trimming removed 1 base at V and 5 bases at J, with 9 bases between. The CDR3 sequence is CASSPHRDDEQYF. CDR3 bases: TGTGCCAGCTCACCACACAGGGACGACGAGCAGTACTTC.